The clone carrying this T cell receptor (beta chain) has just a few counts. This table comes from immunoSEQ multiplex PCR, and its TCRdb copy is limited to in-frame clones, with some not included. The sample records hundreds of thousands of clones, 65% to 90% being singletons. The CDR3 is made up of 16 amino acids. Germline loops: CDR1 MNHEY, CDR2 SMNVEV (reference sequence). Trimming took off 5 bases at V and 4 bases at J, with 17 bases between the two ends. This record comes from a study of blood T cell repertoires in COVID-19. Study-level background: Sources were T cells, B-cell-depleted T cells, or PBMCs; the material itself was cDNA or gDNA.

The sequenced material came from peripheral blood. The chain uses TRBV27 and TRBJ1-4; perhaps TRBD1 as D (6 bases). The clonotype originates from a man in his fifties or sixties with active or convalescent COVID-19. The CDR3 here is CASSRTGNRGNEKLFF. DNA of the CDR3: TGTGCCAGCAGTCGAACAGGGAATCGTGGTAATGAAAAACTGTTTTTT.